This TCR beta chain is drawn from a study of blood T cell repertoires in COVID-19. Across the study: Collection of acute and convalescent COVID-19 samples took place in the United States, Italy and Spain.

Original data processing: Amplification of reference gene primers was used by the study to estimate nucleated cell counts. This table comes from immunoSEQ multiplex PCR, and its TCRdb copy is limited to in-frame clones, with some not included. That table gives V, J and clone size, and the DNA gave D and trimming. Of about 110,000 clones listed, around 83% are singletons. CDR3 length: 13 residues. Germline V lookup: CDR1 MDHEN, CDR2 SYDVKM. Deletions cut 5 bases from V and 1 base from J, with 5 bases between. The TCR was taken from a man between 70 and 80 years old with acute or convalescent COVID-19. Sequenced material: peripheral blood. This rearrangement joins TRBV28 to TRBJ2-2; no clear D gene. CDR3 region: CASSRENTGELFF. The DNA of the CDR3 is TGTGCCAGCAGTAGAGAGAACACCGGGGAGCTGTTTTTT.